This TCR beta chain was obtained from a study of T cells in Graves' hyperthyroidism and ophthalmopathy. General observations from the study: Most clonotypes expanded in the thyroid (above 0.001) were also present in blood.

Patients with uncontrolled infections, other autoimmune diseases, pregnancy or lactation were excluded. Diagnoses were established using clinical symptoms, serum thyroxine and TRAb, thyroid ultrasound and orbital computed tomography. Turning to this clonotype: What it binds is not known.

V gave up 6 bases and J gave up 0 bases, with 14 bases separating them. The V gene's germline CDR1 is MNHNS and CDR2 SASEGT. CDR3 length: 15 amino acids. Amplified regions were TCR beta CDR3 sequences from RNA transcripts. In the first-round RT-PCR of the TCR CDR3, the HTBI primer set was used. TCRdb re-called the multiplex PCR reads with MiXCR, one entry per CDR3 protein. The sample lists about 550,000 distinct CDR3 sequences, 20% to 25% seen once, with about 26% in the top ten. This chain connects TRBV6-1 to TRBJ1-1; the D is unclear. This receptor was obtained from a man younger than 35 with Graves' hyperthyroidism. The sample comprised blood. The CDR3 loop reads CASSSLQNMNTEAFF. CDR3 nucleotide sequence: TGTGCCAGCAGCTCGCTGCAGAATATGAACACTGAAGCTTTCTTT.